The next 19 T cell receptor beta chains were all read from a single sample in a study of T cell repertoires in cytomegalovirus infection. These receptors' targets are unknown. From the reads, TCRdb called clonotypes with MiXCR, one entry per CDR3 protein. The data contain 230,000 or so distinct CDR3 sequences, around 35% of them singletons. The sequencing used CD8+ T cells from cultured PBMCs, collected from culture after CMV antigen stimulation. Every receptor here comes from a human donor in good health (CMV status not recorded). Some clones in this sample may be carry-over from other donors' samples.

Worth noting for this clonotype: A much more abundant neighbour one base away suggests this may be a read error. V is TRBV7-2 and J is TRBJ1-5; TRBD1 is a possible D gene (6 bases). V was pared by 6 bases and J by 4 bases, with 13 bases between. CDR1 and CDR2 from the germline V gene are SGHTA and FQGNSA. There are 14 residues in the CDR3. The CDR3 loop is CASRTGLHNQPQHF. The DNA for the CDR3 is TGTGCCAGCAGAACAGGGTTACATAATCAGCCCCAGCATTTT. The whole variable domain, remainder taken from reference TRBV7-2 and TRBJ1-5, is GAGVSQSPSNKVTEKGKDVELRCDPISGHTALYWYRQSLGQGLEFLIYFQGNSAPDKSGLPSDRFSAERTGGSVSTLTIQRTQQEDSAVYLCASRTGLHNQPQHFGDGTRLSIL.

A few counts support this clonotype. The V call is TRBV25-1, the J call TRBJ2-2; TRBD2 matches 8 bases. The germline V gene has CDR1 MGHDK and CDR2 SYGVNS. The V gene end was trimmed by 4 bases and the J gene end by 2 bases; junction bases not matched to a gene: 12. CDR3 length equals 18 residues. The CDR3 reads CASSGWGGREANTGELFF. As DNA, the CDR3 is TGTGCCAGCAGTGGATGGGGAGGGCGGGAGGCTAACACCGGGGAGCTGTTTTTT.

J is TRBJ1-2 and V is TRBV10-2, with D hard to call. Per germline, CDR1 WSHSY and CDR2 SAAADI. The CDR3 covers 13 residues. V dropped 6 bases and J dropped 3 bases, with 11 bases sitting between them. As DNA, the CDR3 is TGCGCCAGCAGCCAGTCCCCTGACTATGGCTACACCTTC. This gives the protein CASSQSPDYGYTF.

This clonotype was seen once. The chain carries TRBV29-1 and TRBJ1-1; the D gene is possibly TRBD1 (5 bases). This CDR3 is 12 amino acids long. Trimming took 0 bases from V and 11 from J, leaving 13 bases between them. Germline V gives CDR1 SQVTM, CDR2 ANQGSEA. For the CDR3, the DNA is TGCAGCGTTGAAGAAGACAGTCCCGGGGCTTTCTTT. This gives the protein CSVEEDSPGAFF.

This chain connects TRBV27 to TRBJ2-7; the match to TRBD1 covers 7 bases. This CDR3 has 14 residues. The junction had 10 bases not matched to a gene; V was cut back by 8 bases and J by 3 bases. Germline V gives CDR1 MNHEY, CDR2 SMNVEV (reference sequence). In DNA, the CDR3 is TGTGCCAGCGGGGGCCGGGACAGCTACTACGAGCAGTACTTC. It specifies CASGGRDSYYEQYF.

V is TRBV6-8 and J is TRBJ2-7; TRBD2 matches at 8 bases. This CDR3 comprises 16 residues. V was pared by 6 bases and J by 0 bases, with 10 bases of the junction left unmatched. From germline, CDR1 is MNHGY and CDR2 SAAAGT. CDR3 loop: CASSTNLAGVSYEQYF. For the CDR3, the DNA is TGTGCCAGCAGCACTAATCTAGCGGGTGTCTCCTACGAGCAGTACTTC.

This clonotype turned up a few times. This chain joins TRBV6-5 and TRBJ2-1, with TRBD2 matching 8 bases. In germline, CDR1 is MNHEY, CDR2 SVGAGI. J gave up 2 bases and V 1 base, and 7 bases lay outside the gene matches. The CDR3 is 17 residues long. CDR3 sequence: CASSYYDLAGTYNEQFF. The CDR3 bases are TGTGCCAGCAGTTACTACGACTTAGCGGGAACCTACAATGAGCAGTTCTTC.

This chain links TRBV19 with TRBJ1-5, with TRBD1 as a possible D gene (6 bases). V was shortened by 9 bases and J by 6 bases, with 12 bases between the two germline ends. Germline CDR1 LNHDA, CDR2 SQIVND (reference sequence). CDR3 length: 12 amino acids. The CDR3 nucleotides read TGTGCCAGCAGGGGATATGGTCAGCCCCAGCATTTT. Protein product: CASRGYGQPQHF.

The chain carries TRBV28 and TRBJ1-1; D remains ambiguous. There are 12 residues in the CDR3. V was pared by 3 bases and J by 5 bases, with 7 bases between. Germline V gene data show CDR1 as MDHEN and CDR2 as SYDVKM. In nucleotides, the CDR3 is TGTGCCAGCAGTTTCCGGACGACTGAAGCTTTCTTT. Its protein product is CASSFRTTEAFF.

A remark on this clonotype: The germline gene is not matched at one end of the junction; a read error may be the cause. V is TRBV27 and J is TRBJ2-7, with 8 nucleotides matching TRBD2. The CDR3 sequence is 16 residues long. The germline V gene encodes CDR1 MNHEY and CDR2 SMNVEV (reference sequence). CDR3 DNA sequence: TGTGCCAGCAGTTCCTCCAGCGGGAGAGTCCCCTACGATCAGTACTTC. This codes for CASSSSSGRVPYDQYF.

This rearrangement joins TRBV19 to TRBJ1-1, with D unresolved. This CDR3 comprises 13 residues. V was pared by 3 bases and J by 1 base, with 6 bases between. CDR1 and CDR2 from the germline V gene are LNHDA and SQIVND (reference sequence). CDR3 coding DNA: TGTGCCAGTAGTATGGGTGGGAACACTGAAGCTTTCTTT. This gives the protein CASSMGGNTEAFF.

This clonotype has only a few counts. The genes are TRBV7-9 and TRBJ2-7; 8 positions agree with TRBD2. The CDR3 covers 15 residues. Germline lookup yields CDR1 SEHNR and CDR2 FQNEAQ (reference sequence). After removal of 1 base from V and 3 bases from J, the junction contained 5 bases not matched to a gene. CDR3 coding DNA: TGTGCCAGCAGCTTAGGAGAGCGGGAGTACTACGAGCAGTACTTC. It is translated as CASSLGEREYYEQYF.

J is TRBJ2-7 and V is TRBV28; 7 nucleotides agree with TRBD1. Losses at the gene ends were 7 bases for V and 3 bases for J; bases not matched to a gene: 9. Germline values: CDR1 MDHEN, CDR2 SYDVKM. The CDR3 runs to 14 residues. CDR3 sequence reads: CASTITGDGYEQYF. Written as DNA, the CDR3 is TGTGCCAGCACCATAACAGGGGACGGCTACGAGCAGTACTTC.

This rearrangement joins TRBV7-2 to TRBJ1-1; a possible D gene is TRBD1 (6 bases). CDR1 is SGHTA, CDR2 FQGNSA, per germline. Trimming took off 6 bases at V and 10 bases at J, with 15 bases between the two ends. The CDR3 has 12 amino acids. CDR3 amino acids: CASSPTGPAAFF. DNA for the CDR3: TGTGCCAGCAGTCCTACAGGGCCCGCAGCTTTCTTT.

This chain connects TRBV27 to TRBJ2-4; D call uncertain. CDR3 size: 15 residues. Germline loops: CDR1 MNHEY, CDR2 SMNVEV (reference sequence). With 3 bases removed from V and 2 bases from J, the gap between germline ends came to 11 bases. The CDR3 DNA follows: TGTGCCAGCAGTTTTTATGGATTTCCCAAAAACATTCAGTACTTC. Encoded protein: CASSFYGFPKNIQYF.

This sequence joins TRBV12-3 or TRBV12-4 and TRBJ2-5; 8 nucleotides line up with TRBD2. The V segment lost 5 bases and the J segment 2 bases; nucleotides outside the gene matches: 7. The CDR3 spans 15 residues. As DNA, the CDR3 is TGTGCCAGCAGTCCCAGCGGGGGCCCGCAAGAGACCCAGTACTTC. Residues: CASSPSGGPQETQYF.

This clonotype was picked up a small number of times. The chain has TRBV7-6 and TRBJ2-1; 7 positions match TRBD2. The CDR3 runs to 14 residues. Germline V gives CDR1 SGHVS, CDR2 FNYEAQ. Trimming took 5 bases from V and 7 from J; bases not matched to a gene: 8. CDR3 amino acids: CASSPGLEWNEQFF. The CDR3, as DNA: TGTGCCAGCAGCCCTGGACTAGAGTGGAATGAGCAGTTCTTC.

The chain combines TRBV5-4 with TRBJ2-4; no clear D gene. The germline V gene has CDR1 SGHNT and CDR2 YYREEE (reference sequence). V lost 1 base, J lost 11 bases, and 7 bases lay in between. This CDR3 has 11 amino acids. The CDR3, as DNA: TGTGCCAGCAGCTTGAACGCCGTTCAGTACTTC. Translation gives CASSLNAVQYF.

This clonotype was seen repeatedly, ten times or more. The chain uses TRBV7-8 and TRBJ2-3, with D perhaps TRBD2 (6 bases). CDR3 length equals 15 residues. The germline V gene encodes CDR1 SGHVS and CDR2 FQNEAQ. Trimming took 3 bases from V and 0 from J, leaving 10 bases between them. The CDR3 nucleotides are TGTGCCAGCAGCTTCTTGGGGACTAGCACAGATACGCAGTATTTT. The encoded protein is CASSFLGTSTDTQYF. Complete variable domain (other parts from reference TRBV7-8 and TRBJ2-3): GAGVSQSPRYKVAKRGQDVALRCDPISGHVSLFWYQQALGQGPEFLTYFQNEAQLDKSGLPSDRFFAERPEGSVSTLKIQRTQQEDSAVYLCASSFLGTSTDTQYFGPGTRLTVL.